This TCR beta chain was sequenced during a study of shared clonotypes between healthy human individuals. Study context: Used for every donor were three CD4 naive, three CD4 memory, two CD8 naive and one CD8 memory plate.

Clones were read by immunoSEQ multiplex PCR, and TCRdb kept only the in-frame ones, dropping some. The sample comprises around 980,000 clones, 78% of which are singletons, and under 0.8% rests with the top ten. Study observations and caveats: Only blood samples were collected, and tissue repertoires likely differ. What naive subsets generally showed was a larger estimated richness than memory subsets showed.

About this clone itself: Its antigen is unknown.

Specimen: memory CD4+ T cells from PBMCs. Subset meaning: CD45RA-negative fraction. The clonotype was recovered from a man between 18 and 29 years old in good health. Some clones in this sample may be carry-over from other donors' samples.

The CDR3 sequence: CASSLISSTDTQYF. The CDR3 nucleotides are TGTGCCAGCAGCTTAATATCTTCCACAGATACGCAGTATTTT. The chain is built from TRBV7-3 and TRBJ2-3; D gene uncertain. V was shortened by 1 base and J by 2 bases, with 7 bases between the two germline ends. The germline CDR1 and CDR2 sequences are SGHTA and FQGTGA. This CDR3 contains 14 residues.